These 7 T cell receptor beta chains were all obtained from the same sample, sequenced in a study of PD-1 blockade in classical Hodgkin lymphoma. There was relapse after autologous stem cell transplantation in every patient, and there was variation in brentuximab vedotin exposure. The table came from immunoSEQ multiplex PCR; TCRdb's copy has only in-frame clones and leaves some out. The data contain 20,000 to 25,000 clones, 81% of them singletons. The specimen was peripheral blood mononuclear cells (PBMCs), collected before the second cycle of nivolumab. The receptors derive from a human donor with classical Hodgkin lymphoma.

This chain connects TRBV18 to TRBJ1-5; D is undetermined. The V and J ends lost 1 base and 4 bases respectively, with 8 bases between them. Germline assignment: CDR1 KGHSH and CDR2 LQKENI. This CDR3 contains 14 residues. The CDR3 loop reads CASSPLEGNQPQHF. In nucleotides, the CDR3 is TGTGCCAGCTCACCACTTGAGGGTAATCAGCCCCAGCATTTT.

The DNA of the CDR3 is TGTGCCAGCAGCGTAGTGGATTTTGCCGGGGAGCTGTTTTTT. Protein product: CASSVVDFAGELFF. The genes are TRBV9 and TRBJ2-2, with D unclear. Germline loops: CDR1 SGDLS, CDR2 YYNGEE. V lost 0 bases and J 6 bases, leaving 9 bases between the germline ends. The CDR3 runs to 14 residues.

This chain uses TRBV18 with TRBJ2-3, with D tentatively TRBD2 (6 bases). Germline V gene lookup returns CDR1 KGHSH and CDR2 LQKENI. The germline V and J ends were trimmed by 6 bases and 4 bases, with 17 bases remaining between them. The CDR3 totals 15 residues. The CDR3 sequence: CASSQSPGASDTQYF. The CDR3 coding sequence is TGTGCCAGCTCCCAGTCTCCGGGAGCATCAGATACGCAGTATTTT.

This chain connects TRBV2 to TRBJ2-7, with a weak D call TRBD2 (6 bases). The germline V gene encodes CDR1 SNHLY and CDR2 FYNNEI. Trimming pared 7 bases from V and 0 bases from J, leaving 16 bases between. This CDR3 contains 15 residues. CDR3 sequence (DNA): TGTGCCAGCACCGTAACTAGCCCCTACTCCTACGAGCAGTACTTC. Its protein product is CASTVTSPYSYEQYF.

The CDR3, as DNA: TGTGCCAGCAGCTGGGCTGGGACCCCAGTCACAGATACGCAGTATTTT. Translation gives CASSWAGTPVTDTQYF. This rearrangement joins TRBV11-3 to TRBJ2-3, with D possibly called TRBD1 or TRBD2 (5 bases each). Germline V CDR1 and CDR2: SGHNT, YENEEA. V shed 4 bases and J shed 2 bases, with 16 bases lying between them. This CDR3 region has 16 residues.

This clone was detected once. This chain links TRBV2 with TRBJ2-7; TRBD1 agrees at 9 bases. Trimming cost V 10 bases and J 3 bases; bases outside gene matches: 10. Germline-derived CDR1 and CDR2 are SNHLY and FYNNEI. The CDR3 is made up of 14 amino acids. The CDR3 bases are TGTGCCACGGAGCCCGGGACAGGGAACTACGAGCAGTACTTC. Protein: CATEPGTGNYEQYF.

This chain connects TRBV28 to TRBJ1-1, with D hard to call. The germline V and J ends were trimmed by 3 bases and 2 bases, with 10 bases remaining between them. The germline CDR1 and CDR2 sequences are MDHEN and SYDVKM. The CDR3 loop spans 14 amino acids. CDR3 in DNA: TGTGCCAGCAGTTTCGGGGTTATAAACACTGAAGCTTTCTTT. Protein product: CASSFGVINTEAFF.